This TCR beta chain is from a study of blood T cell repertoires in COVID-19. About the research overall: The samples span acute and convalescent COVID-19 from the United States, Italy and Spain.

Original analysis: It was from reference gene primer amplification that nucleated cell counts were estimated. The data were produced by immunoSEQ multiplex PCR, yet TCRdb's version contains in-frame clones alone and is incomplete. V, J and clone size were drawn from that table, and D and trimming were deduced from the DNA. The table shows fewer than 250,000 clones, with nearly 95% occurring only once. Followed over time, Seattle patients had been enrolled while infection was active. There are 14 residues in the CDR3. Losses at the gene ends were 8 bases for V and 3 bases for J; bases not matched to a gene: 8. Germline V CDR1 and CDR2: MDHEN, SYDVKM.

The sequence was collected from a man aged 30 to 45 with COVID-19, enrolled during active disease. Sample: peripheral blood. The chain couples TRBV28 to TRBJ1-2; 8 bases fit TRBD1. The CDR3 sequence is CASGLDRADYGYTF. Written as DNA, the CDR3 is TGTGCCAGCGGGCTGGACAGGGCAGACTATGGCTACACCTTC.